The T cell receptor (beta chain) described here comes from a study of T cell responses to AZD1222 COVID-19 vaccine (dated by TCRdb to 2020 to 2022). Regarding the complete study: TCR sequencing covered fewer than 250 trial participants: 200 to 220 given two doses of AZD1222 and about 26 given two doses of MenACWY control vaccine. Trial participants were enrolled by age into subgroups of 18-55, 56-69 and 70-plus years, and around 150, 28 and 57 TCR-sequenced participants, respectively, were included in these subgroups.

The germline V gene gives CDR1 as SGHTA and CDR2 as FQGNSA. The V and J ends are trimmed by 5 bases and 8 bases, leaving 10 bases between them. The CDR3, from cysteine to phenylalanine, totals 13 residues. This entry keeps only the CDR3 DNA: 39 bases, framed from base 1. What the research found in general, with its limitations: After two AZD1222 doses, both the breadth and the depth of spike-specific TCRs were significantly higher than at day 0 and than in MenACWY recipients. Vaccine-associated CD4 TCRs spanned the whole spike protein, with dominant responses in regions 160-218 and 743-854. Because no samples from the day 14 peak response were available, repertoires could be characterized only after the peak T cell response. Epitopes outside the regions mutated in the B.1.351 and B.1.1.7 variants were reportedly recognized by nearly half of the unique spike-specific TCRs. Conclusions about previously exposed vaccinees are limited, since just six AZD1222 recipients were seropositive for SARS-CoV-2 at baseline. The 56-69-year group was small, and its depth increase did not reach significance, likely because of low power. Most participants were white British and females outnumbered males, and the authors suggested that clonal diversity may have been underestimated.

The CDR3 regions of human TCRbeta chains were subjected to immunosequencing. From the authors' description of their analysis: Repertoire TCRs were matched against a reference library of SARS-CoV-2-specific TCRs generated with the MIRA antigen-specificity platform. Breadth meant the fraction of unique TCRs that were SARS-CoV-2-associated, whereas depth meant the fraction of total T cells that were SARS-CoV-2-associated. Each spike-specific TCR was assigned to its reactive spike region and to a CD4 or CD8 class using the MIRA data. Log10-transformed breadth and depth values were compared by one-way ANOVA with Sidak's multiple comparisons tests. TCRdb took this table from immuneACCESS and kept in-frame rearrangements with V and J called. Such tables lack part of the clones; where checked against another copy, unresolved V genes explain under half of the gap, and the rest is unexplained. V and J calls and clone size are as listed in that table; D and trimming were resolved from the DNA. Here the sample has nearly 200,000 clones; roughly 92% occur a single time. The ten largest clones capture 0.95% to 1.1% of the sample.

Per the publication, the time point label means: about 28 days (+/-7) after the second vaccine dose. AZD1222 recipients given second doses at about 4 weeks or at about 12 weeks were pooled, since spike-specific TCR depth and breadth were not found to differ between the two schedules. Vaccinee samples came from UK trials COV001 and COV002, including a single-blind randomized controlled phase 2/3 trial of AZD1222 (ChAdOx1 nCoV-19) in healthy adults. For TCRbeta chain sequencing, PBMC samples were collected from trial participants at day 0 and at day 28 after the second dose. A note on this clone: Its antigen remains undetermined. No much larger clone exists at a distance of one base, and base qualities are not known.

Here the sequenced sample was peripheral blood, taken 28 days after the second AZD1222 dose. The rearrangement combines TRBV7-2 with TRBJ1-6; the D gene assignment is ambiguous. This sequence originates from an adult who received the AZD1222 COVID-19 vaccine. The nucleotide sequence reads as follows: TGTGCCAGCAGCGCCGGGTGGGATTCACCCCTCCACTTT. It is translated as CASSAGWDSPLHF.